This T cell receptor (beta chain) was observed in a study of T cell repertoires in cytomegalovirus infection. Study background: As its CMV epitopes, the study selected recently identified HLA-C-restricted and well-studied HLA-B-restricted targets. Public TCR beta signature analysis indicated the presence of both CMV infection and matching HLA type. Study-wide points: Individuals carrying CMV plus the relevant HLA were identified by cumulative frequency of public TCR beta families. Dominating the ex vivo response were HLA-C-restricted CMV-specific TCR beta clonotypes.

CDR1 SGHNT and CDR2 YENEEA come from the germline V gene. The CDR3 length is 14 residues. The ends were cut back, 5 bases at V and 1 base at J, with 11 bases in the middle. This clonotype was observed a single time. Antigen unknown. MiXCR, applied by TCRdb to the reads, yields one record per CDR3 protein. The sample lists a few hundred thousand distinct CDR3 sequences, almost 40% seen once, with 48% in the top ten. This clonotype was obtained from a human donor in good health (CMV status not recorded). Some clones in this sample may be carry-over from other donors' samples. The chain is built from TRBV11-3 and TRBJ1-1; no definite D call. The sample consisted of cultured PBMCs, taken from culture after CMV antigen stimulation. CDR3 sequence: CASSPNGRNTEAFF. The CDR3, as DNA: TGTGCCAGCAGCCCCAACGGGCGGAACACTGAAGCTTTCTTT. The full variable domain, in which reference TRBV11-3 and TRBJ1-1 provide the parts outside the CDR3, is EAGVVQSPRYKIIEKKQPVAFWCNPISGHNTLYWYLQNLGQGPELLIRYENEEAVDDSQLPKDRFSAERLKGVDSTLKIQPAELGDSAVYLCASSPNGRNTEAFFGQGTRLTVV.